This entry is about one TCR beta chain. Some clones are missing from TCRdb's copy, which holds only in-frame ones; the method was immunoSEQ multiplex PCR. The sample has about 9,200 clones; around 62% are singletons. Germline V gene sequence: CDR1 MNHEY, CDR2 SMNVEV (reference sequence). This CDR3 has 14 amino acids. The germline V and J ends were trimmed by 5 bases and 0 bases, with 10 bases remaining between them. The source of the sample is a study of neoadjuvant anti-PD-1 for oral cavity cancer. Turning to the study itself: Patients without progression received a fourth nivolumab dose around day 43, then surgical resection on days 50-56.

Time point specified: after neoadjuvant nivolumab, at surgical resection. Stage II-IVA oral cavity squamous cell carcinoma was new and untreated by systemic or radiation therapy. Cohort: HPV-negative, locally advanced oral cavity squamous cell carcinoma patients. The sequencing here drew on tumor tissue, taken after nivolumab (anti-PD-1) treatment. The rearrangement joins TRBV27 to TRBJ1-1; D is uncertain. The source of this sequence is a person aged 40 to 85 with oral cavity squamous cell carcinoma. CDR3 protein: CASSQKTMNTEAFF. CDR3 coding DNA: TGTGCCAGCAGTCAAAAAACGATGAACACTGAAGCTTTCTTT.